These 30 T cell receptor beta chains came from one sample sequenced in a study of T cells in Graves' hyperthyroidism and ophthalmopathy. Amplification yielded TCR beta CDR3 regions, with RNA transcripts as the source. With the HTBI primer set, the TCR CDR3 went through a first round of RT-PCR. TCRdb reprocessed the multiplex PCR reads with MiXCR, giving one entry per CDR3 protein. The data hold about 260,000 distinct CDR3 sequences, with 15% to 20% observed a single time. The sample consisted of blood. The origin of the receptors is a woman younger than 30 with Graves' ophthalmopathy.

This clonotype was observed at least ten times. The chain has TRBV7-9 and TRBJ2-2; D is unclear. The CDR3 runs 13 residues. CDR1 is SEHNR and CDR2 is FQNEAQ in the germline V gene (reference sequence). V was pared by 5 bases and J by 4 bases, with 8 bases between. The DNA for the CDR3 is TGTGCCAGCAGCCCCGAGCTCACCGGGGAGCTGTTTTTT. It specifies CASSPELTGELFF.

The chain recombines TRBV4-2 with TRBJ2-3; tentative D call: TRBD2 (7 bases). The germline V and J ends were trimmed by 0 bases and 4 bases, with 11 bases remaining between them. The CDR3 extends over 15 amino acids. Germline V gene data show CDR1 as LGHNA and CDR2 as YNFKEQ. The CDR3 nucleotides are TGTGCCAGCAGCCAAGAGGTGGGGGGGCCAGATACGCAGTATTTT. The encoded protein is CASSQEVGGPDTQYF.

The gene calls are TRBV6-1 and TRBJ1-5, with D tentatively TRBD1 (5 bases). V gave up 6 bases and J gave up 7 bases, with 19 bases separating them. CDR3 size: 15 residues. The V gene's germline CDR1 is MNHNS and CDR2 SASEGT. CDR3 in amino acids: CASRLTTGGDQPQHF. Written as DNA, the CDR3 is TGTGCCAGCAGACTAACAACGGGGGGGGACCAGCCCCAGCATTTT.

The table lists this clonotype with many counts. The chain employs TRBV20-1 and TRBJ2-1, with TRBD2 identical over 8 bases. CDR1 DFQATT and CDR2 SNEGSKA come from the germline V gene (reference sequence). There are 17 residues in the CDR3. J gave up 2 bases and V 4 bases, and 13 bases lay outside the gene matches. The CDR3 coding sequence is TGCAGTGCTACGGCCTATAGCGGGGCCGGCCCCTACAATGAGCAGTTCTTC. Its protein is CSATAYSGAGPYNEQFF.

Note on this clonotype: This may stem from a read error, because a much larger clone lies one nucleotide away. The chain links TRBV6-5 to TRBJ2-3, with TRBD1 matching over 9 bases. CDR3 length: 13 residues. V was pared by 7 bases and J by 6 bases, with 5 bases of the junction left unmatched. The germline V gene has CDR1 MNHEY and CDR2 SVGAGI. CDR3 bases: TGTGCCAGCAATTCTGGACAGGGGGATACGCAGTATTTT. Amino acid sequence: CASNSGQGDTQYF.

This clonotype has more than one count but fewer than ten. CDR3 in DNA: TGCGCCAGCAGCCTCCGGACAGGGGCCACCGGGGAGCTGTTTTTT. Its translation: CASSLRTGATGELFF. The chain links TRBV4-1 to TRBJ2-2; 9 positions agree with TRBD1. Germline assignment: CDR1 MGHRA and CDR2 YSYEKL. The CDR3 runs 15 residues. Trimming at V came to 4 bases and at J to 4 bases, leaving 4 bases not matched to a gene.

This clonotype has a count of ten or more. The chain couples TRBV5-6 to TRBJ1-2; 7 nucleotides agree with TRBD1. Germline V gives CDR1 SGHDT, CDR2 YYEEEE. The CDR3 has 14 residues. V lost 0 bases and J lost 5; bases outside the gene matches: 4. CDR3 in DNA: TGTGCCAGCAGCTTGGGGGACAGCATTTATGGCTACACCTTC. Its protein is CASSLGDSIYGYTF.

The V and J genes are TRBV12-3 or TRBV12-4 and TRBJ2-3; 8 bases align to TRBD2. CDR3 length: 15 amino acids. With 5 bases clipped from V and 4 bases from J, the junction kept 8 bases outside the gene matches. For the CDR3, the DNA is TGTGCCAGCAGTCCTCGGACTAGCAAGTCAGATACGCAGTATTTT. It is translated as CASSPRTSKSDTQYF.

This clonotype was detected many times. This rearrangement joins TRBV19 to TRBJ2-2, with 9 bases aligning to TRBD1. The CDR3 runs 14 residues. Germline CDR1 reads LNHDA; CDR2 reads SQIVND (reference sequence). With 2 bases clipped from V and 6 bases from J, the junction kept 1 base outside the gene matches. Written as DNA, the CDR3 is TGTGCCAGTAGTATACACAGGGGGCCCGGGGAGCTGTTTTTT. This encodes CASSIHRGPGELFF.

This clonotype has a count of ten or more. The CDR3 nucleotides are TGCAGTGCGACTTTAACCCAGACGATAGGTTCCAATGAGCAGTTCTTC. Amino acid sequence: CSATLTQTIGSNEQFF. The gene calls are TRBV20-1 and TRBJ2-1; D gene unclear. Germline CDR1 is DFQATT and CDR2 is SNEGSKA (reference sequence). Trimming removed 6 bases from V and 6 bases from J, with 24 bases in between. The CDR3 runs 16 residues.

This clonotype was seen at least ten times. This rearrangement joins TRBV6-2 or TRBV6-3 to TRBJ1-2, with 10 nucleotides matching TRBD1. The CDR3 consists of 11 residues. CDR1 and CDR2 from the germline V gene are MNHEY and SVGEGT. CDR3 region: CARQGAIGYTF. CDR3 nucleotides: TGTGCAAGACAGGGGGCAATTGGCTACACCTTC.

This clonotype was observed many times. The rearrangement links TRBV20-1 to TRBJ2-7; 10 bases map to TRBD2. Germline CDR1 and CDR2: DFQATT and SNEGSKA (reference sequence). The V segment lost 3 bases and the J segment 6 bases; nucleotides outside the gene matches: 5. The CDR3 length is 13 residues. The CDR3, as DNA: TGCAGTGCTAGGCTAGCGGGAGTCCCCGAGCAGTACTTC. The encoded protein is CSARLAGVPEQYF.

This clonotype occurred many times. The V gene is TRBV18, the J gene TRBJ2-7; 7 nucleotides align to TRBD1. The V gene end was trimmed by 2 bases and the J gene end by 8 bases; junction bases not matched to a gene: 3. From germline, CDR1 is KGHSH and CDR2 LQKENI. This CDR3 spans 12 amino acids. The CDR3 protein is CASSPDRVQQYF. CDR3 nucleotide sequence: TGTGCCAGCTCACCAGACAGGGTCCAGCAGTACTTC.

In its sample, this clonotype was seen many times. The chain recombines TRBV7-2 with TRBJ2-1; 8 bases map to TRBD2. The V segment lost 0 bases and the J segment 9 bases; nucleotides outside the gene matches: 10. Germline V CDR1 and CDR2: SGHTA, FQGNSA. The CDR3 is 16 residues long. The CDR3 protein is CASSLAVSGTVIEQFF. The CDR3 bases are TGTGCCAGCAGCTTAGCGGTTAGCGGGACGGTCATTGAGCAGTTCTTC.

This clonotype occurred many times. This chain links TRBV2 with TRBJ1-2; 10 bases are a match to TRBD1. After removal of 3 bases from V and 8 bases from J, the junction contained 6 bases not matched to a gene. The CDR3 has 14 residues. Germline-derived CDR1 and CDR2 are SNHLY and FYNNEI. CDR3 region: CASSDVRTGGGYTF. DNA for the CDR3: TGTGCCAGCAGTGATGTCAGGACAGGGGGGGGCTACACCTTC.

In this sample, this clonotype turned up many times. CDR3 residues: CASSLEIGTGGGQPQHF. The CDR3 DNA reads as TGTGCCAGCAGCTTAGAGATTGGGACAGGGGGCGGTCAGCCCCAGCATTTT. The chain is built from TRBV7-9 and TRBJ1-5; TRBD1 aligns across 12 bases. The V and J ends lost 1 base and 6 bases, in that order; junction bases with no gene match: 7. Germline CDR1 SEHNR, CDR2 FQNEAQ (reference sequence). The CDR3 extends over 17 amino acids.

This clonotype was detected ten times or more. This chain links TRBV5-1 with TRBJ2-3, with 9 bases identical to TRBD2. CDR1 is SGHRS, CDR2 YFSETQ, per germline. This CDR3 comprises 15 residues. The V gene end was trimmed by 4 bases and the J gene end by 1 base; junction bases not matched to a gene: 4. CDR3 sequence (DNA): TGCGCCAGCAGCGATGTAGCGGGGGGCACAGATACGCAGTATTTT. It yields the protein CASSDVAGGTDTQYF. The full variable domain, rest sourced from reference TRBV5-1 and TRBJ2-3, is KAGVTQTPRYLIKTRGQQVTLSCSPISGHRSVSWYQQTPGQGLQFLFEYFSETQRNKGNFPGRFSGRQFSNSRSEMNVSTLELGDSALYLCASSDVAGGTDTQYFGPGTRLTVL.

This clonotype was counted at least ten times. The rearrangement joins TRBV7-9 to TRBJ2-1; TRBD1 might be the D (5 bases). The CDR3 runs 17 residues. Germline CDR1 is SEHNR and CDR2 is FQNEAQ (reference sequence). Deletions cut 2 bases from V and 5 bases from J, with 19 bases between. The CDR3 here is CASSLSYEGATHNEQFF. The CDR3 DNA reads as TGTGCCAGCAGCTTAAGTTATGAAGGGGCCACTCACAATGAGCAGTTCTTC.

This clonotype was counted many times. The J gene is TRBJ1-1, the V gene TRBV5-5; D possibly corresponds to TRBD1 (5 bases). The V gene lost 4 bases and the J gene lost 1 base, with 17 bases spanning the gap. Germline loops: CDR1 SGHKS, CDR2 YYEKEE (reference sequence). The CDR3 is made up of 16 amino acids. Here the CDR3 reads CASSNQTGHPNTEAFF. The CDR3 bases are TGTGCCAGCAGCAACCAAACCGGACACCCGAACACTGAAGCTTTCTTT.

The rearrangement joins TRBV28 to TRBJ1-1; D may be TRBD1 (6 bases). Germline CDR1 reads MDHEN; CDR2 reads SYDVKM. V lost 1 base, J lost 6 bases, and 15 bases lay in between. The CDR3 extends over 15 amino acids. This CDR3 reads CASSLSLGGGPEAFF. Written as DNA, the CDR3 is TGTGCCAGCAGTTTATCCCTCGGAGGGGGGCCTGAAGCTTTCTTT.

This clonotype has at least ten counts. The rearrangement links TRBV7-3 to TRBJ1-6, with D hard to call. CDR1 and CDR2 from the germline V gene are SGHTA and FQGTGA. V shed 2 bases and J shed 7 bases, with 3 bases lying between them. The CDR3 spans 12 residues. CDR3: CASSLPNSPLHF. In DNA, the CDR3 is TGTGCCAGCAGCTTACCGAATTCACCCCTCCACTTT.

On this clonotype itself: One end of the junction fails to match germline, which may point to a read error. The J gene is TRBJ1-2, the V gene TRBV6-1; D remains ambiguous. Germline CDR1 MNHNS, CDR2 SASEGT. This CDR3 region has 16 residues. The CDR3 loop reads CAGSEKVGRFNYGYTF. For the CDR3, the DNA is TGTGCCGGCAGTGAAAAGGTTGGCCGATTCAACTATGGCTACACCTTC.

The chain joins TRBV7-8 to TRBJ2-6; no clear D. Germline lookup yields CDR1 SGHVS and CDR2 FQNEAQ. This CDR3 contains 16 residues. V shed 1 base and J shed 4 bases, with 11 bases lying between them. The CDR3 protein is CASSLGRITGANVLTF. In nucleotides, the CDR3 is TGTGCCAGCAGCTTAGGTCGAATTACCGGGGCCAACGTCCTGACTTTC.

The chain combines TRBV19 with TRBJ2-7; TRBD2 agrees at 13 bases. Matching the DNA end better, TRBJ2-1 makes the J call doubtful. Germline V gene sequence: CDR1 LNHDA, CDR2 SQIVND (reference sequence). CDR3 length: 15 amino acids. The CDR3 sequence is CATSLLAGGSYEQFF. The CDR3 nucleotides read TGTGCCACAAGCTTACTAGCGGGGGGGAGCTACGAGCAGTTCTTC.

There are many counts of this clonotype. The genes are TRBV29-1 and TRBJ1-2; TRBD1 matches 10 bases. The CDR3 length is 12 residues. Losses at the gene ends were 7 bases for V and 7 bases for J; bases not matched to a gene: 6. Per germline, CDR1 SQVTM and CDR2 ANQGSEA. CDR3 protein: CSARDRGGGYTF. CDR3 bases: TGCAGCGCTCGGGACAGGGGAGGTGGCTACACCTTC.

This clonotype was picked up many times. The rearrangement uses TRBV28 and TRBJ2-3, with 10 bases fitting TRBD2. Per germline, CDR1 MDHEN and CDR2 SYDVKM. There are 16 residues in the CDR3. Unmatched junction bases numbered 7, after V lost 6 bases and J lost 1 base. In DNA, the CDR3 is TGTGCCAGCAGGTCGAGAGCGGGGGGGCGCACAGATACGCAGTATTTT. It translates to CASRSRAGGRTDTQYF.

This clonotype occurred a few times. Here the CDR3 DNA reads TGTGCCAGCAGCCAAGAAACCGTCGGGAAGATGAACACTGAAGCTTTCTTT. Protein product: CASSQETVGKMNTEAFF. This chain connects TRBV4-2 to TRBJ1-1; D call uncertain. Germline-derived CDR1 and CDR2 are LGHNA and YNFKEQ. This CDR3 has 17 residues. The V end lost 0 bases, the J end lost 0 bases, and 14 bases lay between the germline ends.

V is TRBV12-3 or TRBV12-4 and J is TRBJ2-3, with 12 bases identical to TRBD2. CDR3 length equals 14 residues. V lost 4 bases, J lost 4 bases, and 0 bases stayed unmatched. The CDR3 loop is CASSSSGRADTQYF. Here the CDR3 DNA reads TGTGCCAGCAGTTCTAGCGGGAGGGCAGATACGCAGTATTTT.

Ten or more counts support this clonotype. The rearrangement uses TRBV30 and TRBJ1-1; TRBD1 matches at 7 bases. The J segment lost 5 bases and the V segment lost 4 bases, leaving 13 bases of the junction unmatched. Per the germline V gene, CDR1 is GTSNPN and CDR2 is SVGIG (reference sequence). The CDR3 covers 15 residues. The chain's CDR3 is CAWTLQTGSRTEAFF. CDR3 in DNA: TGTGCCTGGACCCTTCAGACAGGGTCGAGGACTGAAGCTTTCTTT.

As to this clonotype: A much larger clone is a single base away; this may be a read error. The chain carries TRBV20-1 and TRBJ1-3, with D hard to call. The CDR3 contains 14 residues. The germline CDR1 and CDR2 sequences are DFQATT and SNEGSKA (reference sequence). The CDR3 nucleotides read TGCAGTGCTAGTCCGGGGTCTGCTGGAAGCACCATATATTTT. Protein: CSASPGSAGSTIYF.